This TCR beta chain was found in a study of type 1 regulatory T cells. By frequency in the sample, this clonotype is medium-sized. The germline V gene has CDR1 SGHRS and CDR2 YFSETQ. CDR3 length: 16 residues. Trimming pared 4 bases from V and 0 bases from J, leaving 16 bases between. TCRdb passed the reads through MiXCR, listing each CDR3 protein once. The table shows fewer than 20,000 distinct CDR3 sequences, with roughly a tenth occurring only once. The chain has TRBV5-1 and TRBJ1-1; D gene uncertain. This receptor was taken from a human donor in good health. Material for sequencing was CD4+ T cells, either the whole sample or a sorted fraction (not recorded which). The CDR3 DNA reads TGCGCCAGCAGCGACGCCCGTCGGGGTATGAACACTGAAGCTTTCTTT. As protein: CASSDARRGMNTEAFF.